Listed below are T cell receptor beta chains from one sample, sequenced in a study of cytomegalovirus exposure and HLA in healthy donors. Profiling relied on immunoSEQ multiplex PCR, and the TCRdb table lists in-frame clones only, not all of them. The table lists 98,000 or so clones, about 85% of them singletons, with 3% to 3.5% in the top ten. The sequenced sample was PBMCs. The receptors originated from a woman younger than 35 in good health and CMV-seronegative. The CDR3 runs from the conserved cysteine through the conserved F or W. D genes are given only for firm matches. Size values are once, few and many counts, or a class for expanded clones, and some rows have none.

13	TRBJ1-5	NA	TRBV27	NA	CASSRQSNQPQHF	TGTGCCAGCAGTCGACAGAGCAATCAGCCCCAGCATTTT
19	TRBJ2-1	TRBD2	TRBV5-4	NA	CASSSLLAGADPSYNEQFF	TGTGCCAGCAGCTCCTTACTAGCGGGGGCGGATCCCTCCTACAATGAGCAGTTCTTC
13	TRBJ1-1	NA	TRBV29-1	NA	CSVVRTVGTEAFF	TGCAGCGTTGTCAGGACAGTCGGGACTGAAGCTTTCTTT
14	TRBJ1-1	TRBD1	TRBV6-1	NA	CASQRQGAGTEAFF	TGTGCCAGCCAGAGACAGGGAGCGGGCACTGAAGCTTTCTTT
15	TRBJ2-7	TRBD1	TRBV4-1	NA	CASSQSGTGSYEQYF	TGCGCCAGCAGCCAATCCGGGACAGGGTCCTACGAGCAGTACTTC
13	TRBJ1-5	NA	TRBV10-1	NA	CASSSSGNQPQHF	TGCGCCAGCAGTTCGTCAGGGAATCAGCCCCAGCATTTT
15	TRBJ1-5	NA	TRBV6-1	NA	CASSELVDGGQPQHF	TGTGCCAGCAGTGAACTGGTTGACGGGGGTCAGCCCCAGCATTTT
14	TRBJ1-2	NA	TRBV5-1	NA	CASKGSGTNYGYTF	TGCGCCAGCAAGGGGTCAGGGACTAACTATGGCTACACCTTC
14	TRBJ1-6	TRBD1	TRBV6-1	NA	CASSTGGEVSPLHF	TGTGCCAGCAGTACAGGGGGCGAGGTCTCACCCCTCCACTTT
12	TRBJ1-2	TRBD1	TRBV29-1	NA	CSVGTGNYGYTF	TGCAGCGTCGGGACAGGAAACTATGGCTACACCTTC
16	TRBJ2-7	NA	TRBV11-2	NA	CASSLSSTGLPYEQYF	TGTGCCAGCAGCTTAAGCTCGACAGGCTTACCCTACGAGCAGTACTTC
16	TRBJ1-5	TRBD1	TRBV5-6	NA	CASSSRKTGGNQPQHF	TGTGCCAGCAGCTCGAGAAAGACAGGGGGCAATCAGCCCCAGCATTTT
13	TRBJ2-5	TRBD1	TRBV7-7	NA	CASSVTGGETQYF	TGTGCCAGCAGCGTCACAGGGGGAGAGACCCAGTACTTC
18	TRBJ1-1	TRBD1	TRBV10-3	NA	CAISEQPGQGEMNTEAFF	TGTGCCATCAGTGAGCAACCGGGACAGGGGGAGATGAACACTGAAGCTTTCTTT
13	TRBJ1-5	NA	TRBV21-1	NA	CASSFHSERSQHF	TGTGCCAGCAGCTTTCATAGCGAGAGGTCCCAGCATTTT
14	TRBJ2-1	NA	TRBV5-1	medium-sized	CASSLGGEVDEQFF	TGCGCCAGCAGCTTGGGCGGGGAGGTCGATGAGCAGTTCTTC
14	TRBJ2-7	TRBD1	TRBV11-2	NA	CASSLAQGVYEQYF	TGTGCCAGCAGCTTAGCTCAGGGGGTCTACGAGCAGTACTTC
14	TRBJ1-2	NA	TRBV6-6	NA	CASSPPSGNYGYTF	TGTGCCAGCAGCCCACCCTCAGGGAACTATGGCTACACCTTC
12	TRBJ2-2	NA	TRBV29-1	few	CSSRRGSGELFF	TGCAGCTCACGGCGGGGCTCCGGGGAGCTGTTTTTT
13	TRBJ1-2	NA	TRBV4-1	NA	CASSPQGSAGYTF	TGCGCCAGCAGCCCGCAGGGGTCGGCTGGCTACACCTTC
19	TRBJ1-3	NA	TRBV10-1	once	CASSESRESGRLKGNTIYF	TGCGCCAGCAGTGAGTCGAGAGAGAGCGGACGCCTTAAGGGAAACACCATATATTTT
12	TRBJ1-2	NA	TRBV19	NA	CASSIDRRGSTF	TGTGCCAGTAGTATAGATCGTCGGGGAAGCACCTTC
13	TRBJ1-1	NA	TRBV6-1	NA	CASNRNRDTEAFF	TGTGCCAGCAACAGGAACCGGGACACTGAAGCTTTCTTT
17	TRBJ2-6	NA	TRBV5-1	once	CASSSQTGPLGANVLTF	TGCGCCAGCAGCTCCCAGACAGGTCCTCTTGGGGCCAACGTCCTGACTTTC
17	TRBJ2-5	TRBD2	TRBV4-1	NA	CASSHVSSGGAKETQYF	TGCGCCAGCAGCCATGTTTCTAGCGGGGGGGCAAAAGAGACCCAGTACTTC